This T cell receptor beta chain was recovered during a study of radiotherapy plus CTLA-4 blockade in lung cancer. TCRdb's table, derived via immunoSEQ multiplex PCR, lists solely in-frame clones and lacks some. Seen here are roughly 76,000 clones, approximately 73% observed once, and the top ten hold approximately 9.9%. Germline trimming cut 2 bases from V and 6 bases from J; bases unmatched to any gene: 5. Germline-derived CDR1 and CDR2 are SGHNT and YYREEE (reference sequence). This CDR3 is 14 amino acids long. The receptor was isolated from a human donor with non-small cell lung cancer whose response to radiotherapy plus ipilimumab could not be evaluated. The sequences come from peripheral blood, collected from a patient treated with radiotherapy plus ipilimumab. The chain couples TRBV5-4 to TRBJ2-7, with 10 positions matching TRBD1. This chain's CDR3 is CASSFGTGALEQYF. In DNA form, the CDR3 reads TGTGCCAGCAGCTTTGGGACAGGGGCTCTCGAGCAGTACTTC.